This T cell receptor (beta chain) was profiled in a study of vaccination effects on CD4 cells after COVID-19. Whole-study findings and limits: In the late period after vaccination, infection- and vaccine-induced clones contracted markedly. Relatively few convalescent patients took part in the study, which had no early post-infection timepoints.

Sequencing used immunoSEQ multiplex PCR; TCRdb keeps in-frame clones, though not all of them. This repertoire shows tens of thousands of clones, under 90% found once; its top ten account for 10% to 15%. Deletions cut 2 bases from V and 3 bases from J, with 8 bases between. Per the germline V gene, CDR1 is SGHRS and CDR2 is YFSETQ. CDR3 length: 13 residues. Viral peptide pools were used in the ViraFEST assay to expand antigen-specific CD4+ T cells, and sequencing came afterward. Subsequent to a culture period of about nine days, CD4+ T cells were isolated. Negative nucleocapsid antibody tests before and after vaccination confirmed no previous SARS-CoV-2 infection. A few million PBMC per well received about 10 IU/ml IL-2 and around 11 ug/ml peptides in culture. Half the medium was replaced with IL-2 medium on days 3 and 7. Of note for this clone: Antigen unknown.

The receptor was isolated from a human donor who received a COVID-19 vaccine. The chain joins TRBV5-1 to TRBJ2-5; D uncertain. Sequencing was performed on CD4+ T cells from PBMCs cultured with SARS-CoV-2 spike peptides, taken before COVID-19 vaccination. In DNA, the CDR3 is TGCGCCAGCAGCTTTTCCGGAGAAGAGACCCAGTACTTC. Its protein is CASSFSGEETQYF.